Each of the 22 T cell receptor beta chains below was sequenced from the same sample in a study of shared clonotypes between healthy human individuals. Here immunoSEQ multiplex PCR was the method, and the copy in TCRdb shows in-frame clones only, minus some. The sample records some 700,000 clones, around 90% being singletons. Material: memory CD8+ T cells from PBMCs. Subset indicated: CD45RO+ cells pooled with CCR7-negative TemRA cells. These receptor sequences come from a man aged 18 to 30 in good health. Some clones in this sample may be carry-over from other donors' samples.

The V gene is TRBV30, the J gene TRBJ2-2, with D perhaps TRBD2 (6 bases). The CDR3 totals 13 residues. With 4 bases removed from V and 3 bases from J, the gap between germline ends came to 9 bases. Germline assignment: CDR1 GTSNPN and CDR2 SVGIG (reference sequence). The CDR3 is CAWIRGYTGELFF. The CDR3 nucleotides are TGTGCCTGGATACGGGGGTACACCGGGGAGCTGTTTTTT. The whole variable domain, filled in from reference TRBV30 and TRBJ2-2, reads SQTIHQWPATLVQPVGSPLSLECTVEGTSNPNLYWYRQAAGRGLQLLFYSVGIGQISSEVPQNLSASRPQDRQFILSSKKLLLSDSGFYLCAWIRGYTGELFFGEGSRLTVL.

The chain is built from TRBV7-3 and TRBJ2-3; 14 nucleotides match TRBD2. This CDR3 has 15 amino acids. Trimming took 5 bases from V and 5 from J; bases not matched to a gene: 3. Germline lookup yields CDR1 SGHTA and CDR2 FQGTGA. CDR3 region: CASSRLAGGVDTQYF. The CDR3 nucleotides are TGTGCCAGCAGCCGACTAGCGGGAGGGGTAGATACGCAGTATTTT. The whole variable domain, remainder taken from reference TRBV7-3 and TRBJ2-3, is GAGVSQTPSNKVTEKGKYVELRCDPISGHTALYWYRQSLGQGPEFLIYFQGTGAADDSGLPNDRFFAVRPEGSVSTLKIQRTERGDSAVYLCASSRLAGGVDTQYFGPGTRLTVL.

The chain carries TRBV5-1 and TRBJ2-1; D possibly corresponds to TRBD1 (5 bases). The V gene's germline CDR1 is SGHRS and CDR2 YFSETQ. The germline V and J ends were trimmed by 0 bases and 8 bases, with 15 bases remaining between them. CDR3 length: 15 amino acids. CDR3 bases: TGCGCCAGCAGCTTGGTTGCAGGGCGTCAGGATGAGCAGTTCTTC. Translating gives CASSLVAGRQDEQFF.

This clone was seen once. The rearrangement links TRBV28 to TRBJ2-1; no definite D call. Trimming took off 3 bases at V and 7 bases at J, with 13 bases between the two ends. This CDR3 is 14 amino acids long. Germline V gene lookup returns CDR1 MDHEN and CDR2 SYDVKM. The CDR3 DNA reads TGTGCCAGCAGTTTGGTTCAGGTAGGGAATGAGCAGTTCTTC. Translating it yields CASSLVQVGNEQFF.

This chain links TRBV19 with TRBJ1-1; D call uncertain. Trimming stripped 5 bases from V and 1 base from J, with 14 bases between. This CDR3 has 15 amino acids. CDR1 and CDR2 (germline): LNHDA, SQIVND (reference sequence). The CDR3 DNA reads TGTGCCAGTAGTCCCCCCCGCAGACAGAACACTGAAGCTTTCTTT. Its translation: CASSPPRRQNTEAFF.

The genes are TRBV27 and TRBJ2-7, with TRBD2 matching 10 bases. Germline V gene sequence: CDR1 MNHEY, CDR2 SMNVEV (reference sequence). The CDR3 extends over 15 amino acids. Trimming removed 2 bases from V and 8 bases from J; junction bases left unmatched: 9. CDR3 DNA: TGTGCCAGCAGTTTAATCCTAGCGGGAGAAGTCCAGCAGTACTTC. Protein product: CASSLILAGEVQQYF.

The gene calls are TRBV28 and TRBJ1-5; TRBD1 is a possible D gene (6 bases). Germline V lookup: CDR1 MDHEN, CDR2 SYDVKM. V was clipped by 5 bases and J by 5 bases, with 16 bases between them. This CDR3 region has 15 residues. This chain's CDR3 is CASSPTPGGYQPQHF. CDR3 DNA sequence: TGTGCCAGCAGTCCTACCCCTGGGGGCTATCAGCCCCAGCATTTT.

The CDR3 protein is CASRTGAYEQYF. The DNA for the CDR3 is TGTGCCAGCAGGACAGGGGCCTACGAGCAGTACTTC. This chain links TRBV2 with TRBJ2-7, with 8 bases aligning to TRBD1. V was clipped by 6 bases and J by 2 bases; unmatched bases: 0. Germline V gene data show CDR1 as SNHLY and CDR2 as FYNNEI. CDR3 length: 12 amino acids.

V gene TRBV5-1 combines with J gene TRBJ2-7; no reliable D call. V was trimmed by 0 bases and J by 1 base, leaving 8 bases between them. The germline V gene encodes CDR1 SGHRS and CDR2 YFSETQ. The CDR3 is 14 residues long. The CDR3 bases are TGCGCCAGCAGCTTGGGTCCGGCTTCCTACGAGCAGTACTTC. This codes for CASSLGPASYEQYF.

The chain uses TRBV6-8 and TRBJ2-1, with D unclear. The CDR3 loop spans 11 amino acids. Germline CDR1 reads MNHGY; CDR2 reads SAAAGT. Between the trimmed V and J ends, which lost 8 bases and 6 bases, there was a span of 8 bases. The CDR3 bases are TGTGCCAGCCCCCCAACCAATGAGCAGTTCTTC. This sequence encodes CASPPTNEQFF.

The V call is TRBV27, the J call TRBJ2-3, with a possible D match to TRBD2 (6 bases). The CDR3 length is 15 residues. Germline V gives CDR1 MNHEY, CDR2 SMNVEV (reference sequence). V was trimmed by 2 bases and J by 2 bases, leaving 11 bases between them. The CDR3 DNA reads as TGTGCCAGCAGTTTAACGGCGGGATTCACAGATACGCAGTATTTT. It is translated as CASSLTAGFTDTQYF.

This clone has only one observation. This chain links TRBV11-2 with TRBJ2-6; no clear D. The CDR3 loop spans 19 amino acids. The V gene lost 3 bases and the J gene lost 0 bases, with 18 bases spanning the gap. Looked up from germline, CDR1 is SGHAT and CDR2 is FQNNGV. The CDR3 sequence: CASSFPLRGVGSGANVLTF. The CDR3 DNA reads as TGTGCCAGCAGCTTCCCTCTACGTGGGGTTGGCTCTGGGGCCAACGTCCTGACTTTC.

V usage is TRBV13 and J usage is TRBJ2-3; D uncertain. Trimming took off 2 bases at V and 7 bases at J, with 13 bases between the two ends. The CDR3 consists of 14 residues. The germline gives CDR1 PRHDT, CDR2 FYEKMQ (reference sequence). CDR3 sequence reads: CASSLLRGENTQYF. CDR3 sequence (DNA): TGTGCCAGCAGCTTATTGCGCGGTGAGAATACGCAGTATTTT.

The chain is built from TRBV4-1 and TRBJ2-7, with 9 bases identical to TRBD1. The CDR3 consists of 14 residues. The germline CDR1 and CDR2 sequences are MGHRA and YSYEKL. With 0 bases clipped from V and 4 bases from J, the junction kept 1 base outside the gene matches. The CDR3 sequence is CASSQEQGAYEQYF. The CDR3 region has the DNA TGCGCCAGCAGCCAAGAACAGGGGGCGTACGAGCAGTACTTC.

The chain joins TRBV29-1 to TRBJ2-2; D is undetermined. Looked up from germline, CDR1 is SQVTM and CDR2 is ANQGSEA. Trimming cost V 3 bases and J 1 base, with 6 bases left between them. The CDR3 contains 13 residues. The CDR3 region has the DNA TGCAGCGTTGACAGTCGGAACACCGGGGAGCTGTTTTTT. Protein: CSVDSRNTGELFF.

The CDR3 DNA follows: TGTGCCAGCAGCCGCCGGGGGGACAGGGGCACAGATACGCAGTATTTT. Its translation is CASSRRGDRGTDTQYF. V gene TRBV11-2 combines with J gene TRBJ2-3, with 9 bases aligning to TRBD1. This CDR3 spans 16 amino acids. V shed 5 bases and J 1 base; nucleotides not matched to a gene: 7. Per the germline V gene, CDR1 is SGHAT and CDR2 is FQNNGV.

About this clone itself: Other DNA sequences within the sample encode an identical CDR3. DNA of the CDR3: TGTGCCAGCAGCCTCTCACAATCCAATCAGCCCCAGCATTTT. It specifies CASSLSQSNQPQHF. V usage is TRBV28 and J usage is TRBJ1-5, with unresolved D. This CDR3 comprises 14 residues. CDR1 MDHEN and CDR2 SYDVKM come from the germline V gene. Trimming took 6 bases from V and 3 from J, leaving 12 bases between them.

This clone was observed once. The chain recombines TRBV19 with TRBJ2-1, with a weak D call TRBD2 (5 bases). Trimming took 5 bases from V and 1 from J, leaving 15 bases between them. The CDR3 spans 16 residues. Per the germline V gene, CDR1 is LNHDA and CDR2 is SQIVND (reference sequence). The CDR3 loop is CASSPDYGRSYNEQFF. CDR3 in DNA: TGTGCCAGTAGTCCCGACTACGGTCGATCCTACAATGAGCAGTTCTTC. Complete variable domain (other parts from reference TRBV19 and TRBJ2-1): DGGITQSPKYLFRKEGQNVTLSCEQNLNHDAMYWYRQDPGQGLRLIYYSQIVNDFQKGDIAEGYSVSREKKESFPLTVTSAQKNPTAFYLCASSPDYGRSYNEQFFGPGTRLTVL.

The chain is built from TRBV6-5 and TRBJ1-5; D not certain. Per germline, CDR1 MNHEY and CDR2 SVGAGI. Trimming pared 5 bases from V and 0 bases from J, leaving 8 bases between. The CDR3 is made up of 14 amino acids. CDR3 region: CASSEGYSNQPQHF. For the CDR3, the DNA is TGTGCCAGCAGTGAAGGATATAGCAATCAGCCCCAGCATTTT.

This clone was counted a single time. The CDR3 nucleotides are TGTGCCAGTTCGAGGCGATTTTTTTTGGCAGGGTCTGGAAACACCATATATTTT. This gives the protein CASSRRFFLAGSGNTIYF. The chain combines TRBV2 with TRBJ1-3; TRBD1 is a possible D gene (5 bases). Trimming shortened V by 9 bases and J by 1 base, and 25 bases separated the two germline ends. There are 18 residues in the CDR3. The germline V gene has CDR1 SNHLY and CDR2 FYNNEI. The full variable domain, with the rest looked up from reference TRBV2 and TRBJ1-3, is EPEVTQTPSHQVTQMGQEVILRCVPISNHLYFYWYRQILGQKVEFLVSFYNNEISEKSEIFDDQFSVERPDGSNFTLKIRSTKLEDSAMYFCASSRRFFLAGSGNTIYFGEGSWLTVV.

The chain uses TRBV6-1 and TRBJ2-7; 7 positions agree with TRBD1. This CDR3 region has 14 residues. Looked up from germline, CDR1 is MNHNS and CDR2 is SASEGT. V lost 6 bases and J lost 0; bases outside the gene matches: 5. As DNA, the CDR3 is TGTGCCAGCAGAGACAGGGTGGGCTCCTACGAGCAGTACTTC. As protein: CASRDRVGSYEQYF.

This sequence joins TRBV11-3 and TRBJ2-7; 7 bases fit TRBD1. Germline V gene data show CDR1 as SGHNT and CDR2 as YENEEA. The CDR3 spans 13 residues. With V trimmed by 3 bases and J by 3 bases, 2 bases remained unmatched. The CDR3: CASSLNRGYEQYF. The CDR3 nucleotides are TGTGCCAGCAGCTTGAACAGGGGCTACGAGCAGTACTTC.